This T cell receptor beta chain comes out of a study of cytomegalovirus exposure and HLA in healthy donors (dated by TCRdb to the late 2010s). About the study as a whole: According to an earlier analysis of 587 of the donors, about 179 million T cells yielded roughly 110 million unique TCR beta sequences and approximately 300 Gb of sequence data. Both class I and class II loci were covered by HLA typing, at four-digit resolution. Alongside the repertoire data, information on donor age, sex, ethnicity and CMV serostatus was compiled. Among about 400 genotyped donors of the cohort, an average of approximately 220,000 unique TCR beta nucleotide sequences was sequenced per donor, of which roughly 17% were non-productive. In the later analysis, no new phenotypic data were used to find candidate immune exposures; instead, reliance was placed on TCR beta sequences and their occurrence across donors. The study aimed to test whether cataloging public T cell receptors could reveal signatures of past pathogen exposure. In a later genetic analysis, genome-wide SNP genotypes for about 60% of the 666 donors were used, and that subset was treated as a discovery cohort. The T cell repertoires of 666 subjects were profiled by immunosequencing and related to cytomegalovirus serostatus. Among the roughly 400 genotyped donors, approximately 77% belonged to the genetic ancestry cluster associated with self-reported Caucasian donors. In a later analysis, previously published TCR beta repertoires from 666 donors were re-analyzed and high-resolution HLA genotyping was added so that TCR occurrence patterns could be studied. All discovery cohort repertoires had been generated on a single sequencing platform. Roughly five DR-DQ haplotypes were treated as single units for association and clustering because of strong linkage in the cohort. Along with the approximately 700-subject first cohort, a separate validation cohort of about 110 different subjects was used. Typing coverage varied by locus: 629-630 donors for A, B, C, DRB1 and DQB1; roughly 500 for DQA1; about 600 for DPA1; 400 to 480 for DPB1. In an earlier analysis of several hundred of the donors, high-throughput TCR beta sequencing was used to judge whether each TCR beta V gene segment behaved as functional or pseudogenic. High-throughput TCR immunosequencing, statistical association of individual TCRs with disease status, and machine learning were combined to predict cytomegalovirus infection status. Roughly 300 gigabases of sequencing data and approximately 93 million unique TCR sequences were included in an early release covering about 700 HLA-typed donors. Summary of the overall study and its limitations: A later genetic analysis reported fewer N-insertions in productive TCRs among donors in an Asian-associated ancestry cluster than the approximately 700-donor mean. Some IMGT-functional V segments, including TRBV6-2 and TRBV6-3, could not be told apart with the 87-base-pair reads, so those segments were excluded. In a later analysis, TCR association rates were found to vary across HLA loci, with the most associated TCRs seen for DRB1 alleles and the fewest for HLA-C alleles. In this cohort, only TCR beta chains were sequenced, and detectable features were limited by the absence of alpha or paired-chain data. A further reported finding was that TCR beta sequences accurately predicted the HLA-A and HLA-B alleles for most subjects in the first cohort. In a later analysis, some 17,000 TCR beta sequences were associated with specific HLA alleles at a false discovery rate of 0.05. A total of around 150 TCR beta chains were listed by the study as associated with cytomegalovirus. When HLA alleles, especially DR and DQ, strongly co-occurred, TCR associations were difficult to assign to individual alleles. A few of the identified cytomegalovirus-associated TCR beta chains were confirmed in vitro to be specific for cytomegalovirus antigens. Most TCR sequences were observed very rarely across donors, whereas some public TCRs were present in many individuals. The only immune exposure information available for the cohort was CMV serostatus. V-gene and J-gene trimming of TCR beta chains was associated with a missense DCLRE1C variant in a later genetic analysis, and the association was replicated in an independent cohort. It was suggested by the authors that the approach could potentially be generalized to other disease states and immunological phenotypes. The classifier was reported to diagnose cytomegalovirus status with high specificity and sensitivity in both the original and validation cohorts. Most CMV-associated TCR beta chains appeared to be HLA-restricted in a later analysis, and the HLA associations seemed to be driven largely by CMV exposure. Roughly uniform sequencing depth across donors was assumed in presence/absence analyses, although this assumption may not hold. The earlier analysis of almost 600 of the donors excluded roughly 16 rarely observed V segments, including chromosome 9 orphons, because counts were too low. Correlated functional status among segregating V segments might reflect linkage disequilibrium, but an unknown experimental factor could not be ruled out. Because some donors lacked HLA typing at each locus, the association tests relied only on the typed subset. In a later analysis, HLA-associated TCR beta chains were found to be more clonally expanded and to have lower generation probabilities than equally common non-associated chains. Broadly in line with IMGT annotations, most TCR beta V segments showed up in productive rearrangements about 90% or about 30% of the time in an earlier analysis of several hundred of the donors. Several of the top co-occurrence clusters appeared to be linked to parvovirus B19, influenza, CMV and Epstein-Barr virus, according to a later analysis. The sequencing pipeline was judged likely to have produced a cluster of highly shared sequence variants as a technical artifact.

The library relied on the immunoSEQ multiplex PCR assay. For the multiplex PCR, a mixture combining 60 forward primers for TCR Vbeta segments and 13 reverse primers for TCR Jbeta segments was used. The CDR3 region of rearranged TCR beta genes was amplified from genomic DNA by a multiplex PCR assay. The Illumina HiSeq System was used to sequence the amplified TCR beta libraries as 87-base-pair reads. The original methods were these. In a later analysis, 70 million to 95 million unique TCR beta chains were counted across the roughly 610 repertoires, and roughly 10 million of these chains were shared by at least two donors. Raw reads were error-corrected and collapsed into unique sequences by a nearest-neighbor algorithm in which closely related sequences were merged to remove PCR and sequencing errors. To assign V, D and J gene segments, CDR3 sequences were aligned to IMGT reference sequences. Each retained sequence needed at least a six-nucleotide match to both a V gene segment and a J gene segment. A rearrangement counted as productive if the CDR3 had no stop codons and remained in frame with V and J, and every other rearrangement counted as non-productive. CDR3 was defined according to IMGT convention as the region running from the second conserved V-encoded cysteine to the conserved J-encoded phenylalanine. In an earlier analysis of some 550 of the donors, sequences lacking an unambiguous match to a single V gene segment were excluded. In an earlier analysis of approximately 590 of the donors, a V segment was called functional when productive rearrangements were above 56.7%, and segregating when the standard deviation between donors exceeded 5%. To diagnose cytomegalovirus status from the catalog of TCR beta chain sequences, a statistical classification framework was built. A later analysis assigned V and J genes by comparing TCR nucleotide sequences with IMGT/GENE-DB human TR gene sequences. The TCRdist pipeline was used in a later analysis to assign CDR3 sequences and most-parsimonious VDJ recombination scenarios. A later analysis defined each TCR beta chain by its CDR3 amino acid sequence plus V-gene family, and excluded reads lacking a unique V-gene family. To address suspected cross-contamination and a sequencing artifact, a later analysis removed approximately 600 highly shared, low-generation-probability nucleotide sequences. In a later analysis, a clonal expansion index for each public chain was calculated from normalized within-repertoire ranks of inferred template counts. In a later analysis, generation probabilities were computed using a VDJ recombination model fitted to out-of-frame rearrangements, and the results were checked against IGoR. Hypergeometric tests were used in a later analysis to score TCR-TCR, TCR-HLA and TCR-CMV co-occurrence, with a repertoire-size bias correction applied to the TCR pairs. False discovery rates were estimated in a later analysis by permuting HLA or CMV assignments 20 times. A later analysis grouped co-occurring TCRs with DBSCAN, adding TCRdist sequence similarity when clustering within HLA-allele-positive subsets. Co-occurrence clustering excluded repertoires with fewer than 30,000 or more than 120,000 public chains, plus five with anomalous nucleotide sharing. TCRdb limited this immuneACCESS table to in-frame rearrangements with V and J called. A share of clones is missing; checked studies link under half to unresolved V genes, and the rest is unexplained. V, J and clone size derive from that table, while D and trimming were established from the DNA sequence. This sample gives about 120,000 clones in total; around 73% of them show up just once. The ten largest clones add up to roughly 1.5% of the sample.

This clone was seen just once. Its antigen remains undetermined. Base qualities are not provided; no much larger clone lies one nucleotide away. From the cysteine up to the phenylalanine, the CDR3 has a length of 15 residues. Only the CDR3 portion is preserved as DNA: 45 bases, with reading frame beginning at the first base. V and J are truncated by 2 bases and 0 bases respectively, leaving an intervening sequence of 9 bases. Sequences SGDLS (CDR1) and YYNGEE (CDR2) are obtained from the germline V gene. The cohort consisted of 600 to 750 healthy bone marrow donors. At the time of sampling, every cohort member was nominally healthy, though immune exposures that went unrecorded were likely present. The donor tested CMV seronegative and was one of the 352 seronegative cohort members. Each donor provided a peripheral blood sample, and peripheral blood mononuclear cells were used for TCR beta sequencing. The Qiagen DNeasy Blood Extraction Kit was used to extract genomic DNA from the blood cell samples.

The receptor comes from a female donor in good health and CMV-seronegative. Recombination connected TRBV9 to TRBJ2-1; TRBD1 is possibly the D segment (5 matching bases). The sequencing input was PBMCs. The CDR3 loop reads CASSVGAASYNEQFF. The sequence in DNA is TGTGCCAGCAGCGTTGGGGCCGCCTCCTACAATGAGCAGTTCTTC.